This entry lists 24 T cell receptor beta chains sequenced from one sample in a study of blood T cell repertoires in COVID-19. Libraries were prepared by immunoSEQ multiplex PCR; TCRdb keeps only in-frame clonotypes and omits some of them. This sample yields about 280,000 clones, of which approximately 86% are seen a single time; around 13% belongs to the top ten. The sequenced sample was peripheral blood. These receptors were taken from a woman in her 70s with COVID-19, enrolled during active disease.

V is TRBV7-7 and J is TRBJ2-6; no clear D. The germline V gene has CDR1 SSHAT and CDR2 FNYEAQ (reference sequence). The CDR3 sequence is 17 residues long. Deletions cut 5 bases from V and 0 bases from J, with 14 bases between. CDR3 amino acids: CASSPNPIGSGANVLTF. The CDR3, as DNA: TGTGCCAGCAGCCCTAATCCTATCGGCTCTGGGGCCAACGTCCTGACTTTC.

The V and J genes are TRBV27 and TRBJ1-1; 9 nucleotides agree with TRBD1. Trimming at V came to 8 bases and at J to 3 bases, leaving 7 bases not matched to a gene. Germline assignment: CDR1 MNHEY and CDR2 SMNVEV (reference sequence). This CDR3 is 14 amino acids long. DNA of the CDR3: TGTGCCAGCCAGGACAGGGGTCGGTACACTGAAGCTTTCTTT. This sequence encodes CASQDRGRYTEAFF.

The CDR3 spells CASSISRERSPLHF. CDR3 coding DNA: TGTGCCAGTAGTATTTCCAGGGAACGTTCACCCCTCCACTTT. The V gene is TRBV19, the J gene TRBJ1-6; D is perhaps TRBD1 (5 bases). Germline V gene sequence: CDR1 LNHDA, CDR2 SQIVND (reference sequence). CDR3 length: 14 residues. V lost 3 bases, J lost 9 bases, and 12 bases lay in between.

The gene calls are TRBV27 and TRBJ1-5; D is uncertain. The CDR3 contains 16 residues. CDR1 MNHEY and CDR2 SMNVEV come from the germline V gene (reference sequence). V lost 6 bases to trimming and J lost 1 base, with 16 bases between them. The CDR3 loop reads CASSPASGRSNQPQHF. The DNA for the CDR3 is TGTGCCAGCAGCCCGGCGAGCGGGAGGAGCAATCAGCCCCAGCATTTT.

The chain has TRBV6-5 and TRBJ1-1; D unclear. Trimming stripped 6 bases from V and 3 bases from J, with 14 bases between. The CDR3 has 14 residues. CDR1 and CDR2 from the germline V gene are MNHEY and SVGAGI. The CDR3 spells CASSRRRADTEAFF. Here the CDR3 DNA reads TGTGCCAGCAGCCGGCGGCGGGCCGACACTGAAGCTTTCTTT.

A few counts support this clone. This chain connects TRBV19 to TRBJ1-2; 7 bases align to TRBD1. Unmatched junction bases numbered 5, after V lost 7 bases and J lost 3 bases. The CDR3 is made up of 13 amino acids. Looked up from germline, CDR1 is LNHDA and CDR2 is SQIVND (reference sequence). In DNA form, the CDR3 reads TGTGCCAGTACCTTCGACAGGGACTATGGCTACACCTTC. Its protein product is CASTFDRDYGYTF.

The V gene is TRBV6-2 or TRBV6-3, the J gene TRBJ2-6; unclear D gene. Per germline, CDR1 MNHEY and CDR2 SVGEGT. The CDR3 contains 15 residues. V shed 3 bases and J shed 4 bases, with 10 bases lying between them. Written as DNA, the CDR3 is TGTGCCAGCAGTTATGGCCAGGCCGGGGCCAACGTCCTGACTTTC. This gives the protein CASSYGQAGANVLTF.

The chain is built from TRBV30 and TRBJ2-4; D unclear. Between the trimmed V and J ends, which lost 0 bases and 6 bases, there was a span of 9 bases. From germline, CDR1 is GTSNPN and CDR2 SVGIG (reference sequence). The CDR3 runs 13 residues. The CDR3 DNA sequence: TGTGCCTGGAGTGTGCAGGCCGTAAACATTCAGTACTTC. It is translated as CAWSVQAVNIQYF.

The chain combines TRBV7-2 with TRBJ2-7, with 7 bases lining up with TRBD2. Germline trimming cut 6 bases from V and 0 bases from J; bases unmatched to any gene: 5. The germline V gene has CDR1 SGHTA and CDR2 FQGNSA. CDR3 length: 14 residues. The CDR3 loop reads CASRLTSVSYEQYF. The CDR3 DNA follows: TGTGCCAGCAGGCTTACTAGCGTCTCCTACGAGCAGTACTTC.

This clone was observed a handful of times. The V and J genes are TRBV9 and TRBJ1-6; D call uncertain. There are 14 residues in the CDR3. CDR1 is SGDLS and CDR2 is YYNGEE in the germline V gene. V lost 0 bases and J 8 bases, leaving 9 bases between the germline ends. The chain's CDR3 is CASSVDTRDSPLHF. CDR3 bases: TGTGCCAGCAGCGTAGATACTCGAGATTCACCCCTCCACTTT.

The rearrangement links TRBV5-5 to TRBJ2-7; weak D call: TRBD2 (5 bases). The germline V gene encodes CDR1 SGHKS and CDR2 YYEKEE (reference sequence). V lost 7 bases, J lost 1 base, and 9 bases lay in between. The CDR3 loop spans 12 amino acids. As DNA, the CDR3 is TGTGCCAGCCGGAGGTTTTCCTACGAGCAGTACTTC. Translated: CASRRFSYEQYF.

The chain links TRBV5-6 to TRBJ1-5, with 9 positions matching TRBD1. The CDR3 has 16 amino acids. V gave up 3 bases and J gave up 7 bases; unmatched junction bases: 11. CDR1 and CDR2 from the germline V gene are SGHDT and YYEEEE. The CDR3 loop reads CASSWMTGGASQPQHF. CDR3 in DNA: TGTGCCAGCAGCTGGATGACAGGGGGGGCAAGCCAGCCCCAGCATTTT.

This CDR3 is CASSRSQGRDTQYF. The DNA of the CDR3 is TGTGCCAGCAGCCGCTCACAGGGGAGGGATACGCAGTATTTT. This rearrangement joins TRBV3-1 (or the pseudogene TRBV3-2) to TRBJ2-3; the D gene is possibly TRBD1 (7 bases). Trimming cost V 4 bases and J 6 bases, with 14 bases left between them. The CDR3 length is 14 residues. Per the germline V gene, CDR1 is LGHDT and CDR2 is YNNKEL (reference sequence).

The V call is TRBV11-2, the J call TRBJ2-1; 8 bases align to TRBD1. V gave up 4 bases and J gave up 4 bases; unmatched junction bases: 12. Germline V CDR1 and CDR2: SGHAT, FQNNGV. This CDR3 contains 17 residues. The CDR3 here is CASSSRDTGGPYNEQFF. CDR3 DNA sequence: TGTGCCAGCAGCTCCCGCGACACAGGGGGACCTTACAATGAGCAGTTCTTC.

The V call is TRBV3-1 (or the pseudogene TRBV3-2), the J call TRBJ2-1; a possible D gene is TRBD1 (6 bases). The CDR3 loop spans 15 amino acids. Germline lookup yields CDR1 LGHDT and CDR2 YNNKEL (reference sequence). Trimming removed 3 bases from V and 7 bases from J, with 16 bases in between. The CDR3: CASSHSGPQGNEQFF. The CDR3 DNA follows: TGTGCCAGCAGCCATTCGGGACCGCAGGGGAATGAGCAGTTCTTC.

The chain couples TRBV7-2 to TRBJ2-5; D unclear. Germline loops: CDR1 SGHTA, CDR2 FQGNSA. V lost 8 bases and J 5 bases, leaving 15 bases between the germline ends. CDR3 length equals 13 residues. The CDR3 here is CASCSQISETQYF. In nucleotides, the CDR3 is TGTGCCAGCTGTTCCCAGATATCGGAGACCCAGTACTTC.

The CDR3 is CASSLWVIDGGTQYF. Written as DNA, the CDR3 is TGTGCCAGCAGTTTATGGGTGATAGATGGGGGCACCCAGTACTTC. This chain connects TRBV28 to TRBJ2-5; TRBD1 is a possible D gene (6 bases). V lost 0 bases, J lost 8 bases, and 16 bases lay in between. Germline V gene data show CDR1 as MDHEN and CDR2 as SYDVKM. The CDR3 length is 15 residues.

The genes are TRBV6-5 and TRBJ2-7, with 9 bases aligning to TRBD1. The germline V gene has CDR1 MNHEY and CDR2 SVGAGI. The CDR3 consists of 16 residues. The trim removed 2 bases at V and 3 bases at J, leaving 8 bases unmatched. In DNA form, the CDR3 reads TGTGCCAGCAGTTACGGGCTACCGGGACAGGGCTACGAGCAGTACTTC. It is translated as CASSYGLPGQGYEQYF.

This sequence joins TRBV27 and TRBJ1-6; perhaps TRBD1 as D (6 bases). Per the germline V gene, CDR1 is MNHEY and CDR2 is SMNVEV (reference sequence). The CDR3 covers 18 residues. Deletions cut 6 bases from V and 0 bases from J, with 18 bases between. This chain's CDR3 is CASRPTGGRSSYNSPLHF. CDR3 DNA sequence: TGTGCCAGCAGACCCACGGGGGGCCGAAGCTCCTATAATTCACCCCTCCACTTT.

The gene calls are TRBV7-3 and TRBJ2-7; 8 bases match TRBD1. Germline V lookup: CDR1 SGHTA, CDR2 FQGTGA. Trimming removed 4 bases from V and 5 bases from J; junction bases left unmatched: 7. The CDR3 is 14 residues long. The CDR3 here is CASSYSGGRDEQYF. The CDR3 DNA sequence: TGTGCCAGCAGCTACTCAGGGGGCAGGGACGAGCAGTACTTC.

The rearrangement joins TRBV5-1 to TRBJ2-7; possible D gene TRBD1, 5 bases. This CDR3 contains 12 residues. CDR1 is SGHRS and CDR2 is YFSETQ in the germline V gene. V gave up 5 bases and J gave up 5 bases, with 11 bases separating them. The CDR3: CASRAGLNEQYF. CDR3 nucleotides: TGCGCCAGCAGGGCAGGGTTAAACGAGCAGTACTTC. Looking up the rest from reference TRBV5-1 and TRBJ2-7 gives the full variable domain: KAGVTQTPRYLIKTRGQQVTLSCSPISGHRSVSWYQQTPGQGLQFLFEYFSETQRNKGNFPGRFSGRQFSNSRSEMNVSTLELGDSALYLCASRAGLNEQYFGPGTRLTVT.

This clone has more than one count but fewer than ten. The chain couples TRBV6-5 to TRBJ1-1; 7 bases are shared with TRBD1. The ends lost 2 bases at V and 5 bases at J; junction bases unmatched: 2. CDR1 and CDR2 from the germline V gene are MNHEY and SVGAGI. The CDR3 runs 13 residues. The CDR3 region is CASSYRGHTEAFF. The CDR3 bases are TGTGCCAGCAGTTACAGGGGGCATACTGAAGCTTTCTTT.

The CDR3 region has the DNA TGCGCCAGCAGCTATGGGACAGGGGGCACAGATACGCAGTATTTT. Residues: CASSYGTGGTDTQYF. V gene TRBV5-1 combines with J gene TRBJ2-3; 10 nucleotides line up with TRBD1. Germline CDR1 and CDR2: SGHRS and YFSETQ. After removal of 3 bases from V and 1 base from J, the junction contained 2 bases not matched to a gene. The CDR3 has 15 amino acids.

The rearrangement links TRBV14 to TRBJ1-3, with D perhaps TRBD1 (5 bases). The V gene's germline CDR1 is SGHDN and CDR2 FVKESK. The V end was cut by 8 bases, the J end by 4 bases, with 12 bases between. The CDR3 consists of 13 residues. The CDR3 is CASAGPGGNTIYF. The CDR3 DNA is TGTGCCAGCGCTGGACCAGGGGGAAACACCATATATTTT. Variable domain in full (rest from reference TRBV14 and TRBJ1-3): EAGVTQFPSHSVIEKGQTVTLRCDPISGHDNLYWYRRVMGKEIKFLLHFVKESKQDESGMPNNRFLAERTGGTYSTLKVQPAELEDSGVYFCASAGPGGNTIYFGEGSWLTVV.